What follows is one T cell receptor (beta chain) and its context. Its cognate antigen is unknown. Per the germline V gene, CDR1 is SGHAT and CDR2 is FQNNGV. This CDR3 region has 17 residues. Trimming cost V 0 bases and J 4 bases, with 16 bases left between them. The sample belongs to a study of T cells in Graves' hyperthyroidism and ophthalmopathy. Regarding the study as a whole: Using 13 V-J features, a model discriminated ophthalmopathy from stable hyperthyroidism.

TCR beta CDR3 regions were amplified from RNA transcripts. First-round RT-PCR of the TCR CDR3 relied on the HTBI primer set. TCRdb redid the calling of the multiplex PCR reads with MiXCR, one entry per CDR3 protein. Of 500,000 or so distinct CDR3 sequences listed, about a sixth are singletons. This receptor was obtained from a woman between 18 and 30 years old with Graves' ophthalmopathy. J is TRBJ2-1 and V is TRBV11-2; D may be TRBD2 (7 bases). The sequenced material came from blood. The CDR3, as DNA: TGTGCCAGCAGCTTAGATCGGGGGCGGGGGCCATACAATGAGCAGTTCTTC. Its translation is CASSLDRGRGPYNEQFF. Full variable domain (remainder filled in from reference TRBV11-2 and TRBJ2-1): EAGVAQSPRYKIIEKRQSVAFWCNPISGHATLYWYQQILGQGPKLLIQFQNNGVVDDSQLPKDRFSAERLKGVDSTLKIQPAKLEDSAVYLCASSLDRGRGPYNEQFFGPGTRLTVL.